This TCR beta chain is drawn from a study of blood T cell repertoires in COVID-19. The table came from immunoSEQ multiplex PCR; TCRdb's copy has only in-frame clones and leaves some out. In the table there are about 430,000 clones, roughly 90% of which are singletons. Within 2 weeks of study entry, exposed participants had contacted a PCR-confirmed or clinician-diagnosed COVID-19 case. This CDR3 contains 14 residues. Trimming removed 10 bases at V and 2 bases at J, with 16 bases between. Germline V gene sequence: CDR1 MNHEY, CDR2 SVGAGI. The sample was PBMCs or T cells enriched from blood (not recorded which). This clonotype was obtained from a woman between 18 and 29 years old who had been exposed to COVID-19. The chain recombines TRBV6-5 with TRBJ2-3; no clear D gene. CDR3 in amino acids: CATKTSLLTDTQYF. In DNA form, the CDR3 reads TGTGCCACCAAAACGTCGCTACTCACAGATACGCAGTATTTT.